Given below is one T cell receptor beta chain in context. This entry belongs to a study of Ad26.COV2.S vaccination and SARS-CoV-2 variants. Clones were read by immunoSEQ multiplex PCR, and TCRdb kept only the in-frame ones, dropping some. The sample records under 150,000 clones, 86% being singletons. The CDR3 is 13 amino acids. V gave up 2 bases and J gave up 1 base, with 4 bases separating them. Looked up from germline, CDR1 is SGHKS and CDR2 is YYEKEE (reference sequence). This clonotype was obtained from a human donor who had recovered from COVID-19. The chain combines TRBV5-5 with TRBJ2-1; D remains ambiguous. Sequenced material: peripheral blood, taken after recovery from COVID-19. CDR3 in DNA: TGTGCCAGCAGCTTAGGGTCCTACAATGAGCAGTTCTTC. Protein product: CASSLGSYNEQFF.